This T cell receptor (beta chain) was captured in a study of blood T cell repertoires in COVID-19. Overall study context: From the United States, Italy and Spain came samples of acute and convalescent COVID-19. PBMCs, B-cell-depleted T cells, or T cells provided the cDNA or gDNA that made up the material.

The authors' processing: How many nucleated cells were present was estimated from reference gene primer amplification. Measured with immunoSEQ multiplex PCR; TCRdb has only the in-frame clones, and not every one. That table supplies the V and J calls and clone size; D and trimming were determined from the DNA. The data contain about 84,000 clones, 70% to 85% of them singletons. Deletions cut 0 bases from V and 6 bases from J, with 12 bases between. CDR3 length: 14 residues. Germline lookup yields CDR1 SGHRS and CDR2 YFSETQ. The sequence was collected from a man in his sixties or seventies with acute or convalescent COVID-19. The sample consisted of peripheral blood. The V call is TRBV5-1, the J call TRBJ1-2; D gene uncertain. CDR3 sequence (DNA): TGCGCCAGCAGCTTGGAAACAGTCTCCCATGGCTACACCTTC. Protein sequence: CASSLETVSHGYTF. Drawing the rest from reference TRBV5-1 and TRBJ1-2, the complete variable domain is KAGVTQTPRYLIKTRGQQVTLSCSPISGHRSVSWYQQTPGQGLQFLFEYFSETQRNKGNFPGRFSGRQFSNSRSEMNVSTLELGDSALYLCASSLETVSHGYTFGSGTRLTVV.